The present entry profiles one T cell receptor beta chain with its context. This clonotype occurred a few times. Its antigen is currently not known. There are no base qualities to consult, and no much larger clone falls within one base. Libraries were made using RT-PCR. Sequenced on an Illumina HiSeq 2500. In-frame beta chains were kept once TCRdb had trimmed the public reads at Q25 with fastp and called clones with MiXCR. Records with the same CDR3 protein are collapsed into one entry carrying the most frequent genes and DNA. This sample is represented by more than 700,000 distinct CDR3 sequences; 21% of them were singletons. The top ten clonotypes cover about 10% of the sample. This sample stems from a study of response to subunit inactivated influenza vaccine (dated by TCRdb to 2016 to 2019). Notes on the research overall: Deep quantitative profiling of the T cell receptor repertoire was used in the study to follow responses to a trivalent subunit inactivated influenza vaccine.

What the study reported, not specific to this receptor: It was suggested by the authors that each seasonal influenza vaccination may recruit only a limited number of new T cells.

Compared with germline, V lacks 6 bases and J lacks 4 bases; bases without a gene match: 7. The CDR3, cysteine through phenylalanine, is 14 amino acids long. The read is trimmed to its CDR3 DNA, 42 bases read in frame from base 1. The sample in question was PBMCs from blood, obtained approximately 5 days after vaccination. This receptor chain uses TRBV12-3 or TRBV12-4 and TRBJ1-1, and TRBD1 aligns with 8 junction nucleotides. The receptor was derived from a man between 50 and 59 years old who received an inactivated influenza vaccine. Donor details come from another sample of the same person, matched by shared clones. In nucleotides, the sequence is TGTGCCAGCAGCTCCAACGGACAGGGCACTGAAGCTTTCTTT. Its protein product is CASSSNGQGTEAFF.